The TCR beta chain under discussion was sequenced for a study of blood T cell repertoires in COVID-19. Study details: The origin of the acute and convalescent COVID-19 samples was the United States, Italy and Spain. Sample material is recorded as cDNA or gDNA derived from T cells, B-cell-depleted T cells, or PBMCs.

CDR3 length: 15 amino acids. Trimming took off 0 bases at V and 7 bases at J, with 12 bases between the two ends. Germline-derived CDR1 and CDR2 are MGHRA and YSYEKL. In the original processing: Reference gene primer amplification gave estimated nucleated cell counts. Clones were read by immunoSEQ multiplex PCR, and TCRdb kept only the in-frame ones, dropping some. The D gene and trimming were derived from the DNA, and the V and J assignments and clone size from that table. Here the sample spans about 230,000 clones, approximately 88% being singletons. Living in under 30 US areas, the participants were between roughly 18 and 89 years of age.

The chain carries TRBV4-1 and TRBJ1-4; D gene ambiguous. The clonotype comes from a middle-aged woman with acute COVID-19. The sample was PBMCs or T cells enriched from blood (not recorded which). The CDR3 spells CASSQEGGVGEKLFF. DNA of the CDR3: TGCGCCAGCAGCCAAGAAGGAGGAGTAGGTGAAAAACTGTTTTTT.